These 29 T cell receptor beta chains were all obtained from the same sample, sequenced in a study of T cell changes during pregnancy in multiple sclerosis. Clones were sequenced by immunoSEQ multiplex PCR, and TCRdb holds only the in-frame ones, with some missing. The repertoire holds approximately 47,000 clones, with roughly 89% as singletons. The sample here was peripheral blood, taken in the first trimester of pregnancy. The receptors come from a female donor with multiple sclerosis, enrolled in a pregnancy study.

V usage is TRBV2 and J usage is TRBJ1-6, with D uncertain. The CDR3 is made up of 15 amino acids. CDR1 is SNHLY and CDR2 is FYNNEI in the germline V gene. Trimming took 7 bases from V and 0 from J, leaving 10 bases between them. CDR3 nucleotides: TGTGCCAGCACCGGTGTGGTCTCCTATAATTCACCCCTCCACTTT. It yields the protein CASTGVVSYNSPLHF.

This chain links TRBV30 with TRBJ2-5; 7 bases are shared with TRBD2. This CDR3 has 13 residues. Germline CDR1 reads GTSNPN; CDR2 reads SVGIG (reference sequence). J gave up 5 bases and V 0 bases, and 3 bases lay outside the gene matches. CDR3 residues: CAWSVLGGETQYF. The DNA of the CDR3 is TGTGCCTGGAGTGTGTTGGGGGGGGAGACCCAGTACTTC.

The rearrangement uses TRBV30 and TRBJ1-3; no definite D call. The germline V and J ends were trimmed by 1 base and 2 bases, with 18 bases remaining between them. Germline CDR1 is GTSNPN and CDR2 is SVGIG (reference sequence). The CDR3 consists of 17 residues. Here the CDR3 reads CAWSGGDPRGPGNTIYF. The CDR3 nucleotides read TGTGCCTGGAGTGGGGGAGACCCCAGAGGGCCTGGAAACACCATATATTTT.

This sequence joins TRBV7-2 and TRBJ1-4; the D gene is possibly TRBD1 (6 bases). Germline V gene sequence: CDR1 SGHTA, CDR2 FQGNSA. V dropped 5 bases and J dropped 3 bases, with 10 bases sitting between them. CDR3 length equals 14 residues. The CDR3 sequence is CASSRTGSNEKLFF. The CDR3 nucleotides read TGTGCCAGCAGCCGAACAGGGTCTAATGAAAAACTGTTTTTT.

The V gene is TRBV19, the J gene TRBJ1-2; 8 bases are a match to TRBD1. The CDR3 length is 14 residues. V trimming: 5 bases; J trimming: 6 bases; junction bases outside the gene matches: 8. Germline assignment: CDR1 LNHDA and CDR2 SQIVND (reference sequence). This CDR3 is CASSVRQGLNGYTF. The CDR3 DNA follows: TGTGCCAGTAGTGTCCGACAGGGGTTAAATGGCTACACCTTC. The full variable domain, with the rest looked up from reference TRBV19 and TRBJ1-2, is DGGITQSPKYLFRKEGQNVTLSCEQNLNHDAMYWYRQDPGQGLRLIYYSQIVNDFQKGDIAEGYSVSREKKESFPLTVTSAQKNPTAFYLCASSVRQGLNGYTFGSGTRLTVV.

The chain recombines TRBV25-1 with TRBJ1-4; 9 bases fit TRBD1. Germline CDR1 and CDR2: MGHDK and SYGVNS. This CDR3 has 18 residues. With 3 bases clipped from V and 0 bases from J, the junction kept 8 bases outside the gene matches. As DNA, the CDR3 is TGTGCCAGCAGTGAGGGACAGGGCGCCTTTGCAACTAATGAAAAACTGTTTTTT. Its protein product is CASSEGQGAFATNEKLFF.

The chain uses TRBV6-5 and TRBJ1-4; 7 positions match TRBD1. V trimming: 0 bases; J trimming: 4 bases; junction bases outside the gene matches: 2. Germline CDR1 reads MNHEY; CDR2 reads SVGAGI. CDR3 length equals 15 residues. CDR3 DNA sequence: TGTGCCAGCAGTTACTCGACAGGGAGTAATGAAAAACTGTTTTTT. This encodes CASSYSTGSNEKLFF.

The chain links TRBV4-3 to TRBJ2-2; D is unresolved. Germline CDR1 LGHNA, CDR2 YSLEER. V gave up 1 base and J gave up 6 bases, with 6 bases separating them. This CDR3 comprises 13 residues. In DNA, the CDR3 is TGCGCCAGCAGCCAAGGGTGGCCCGGGGAGCTGTTTTTT. Amino acid sequence: CASSQGWPGELFF.

V usage is TRBV28 and J usage is TRBJ1-2; 7 nucleotides line up with TRBD1. Germline V gene lookup returns CDR1 MDHEN and CDR2 SYDVKM. The CDR3 sequence is 12 residues long. V lost 7 bases, J lost 7 bases, and 6 bases stayed unmatched. The CDR3 loop is CASTRDSLGYTF. CDR3 DNA: TGTGCCAGCACCCGGGACAGCCTTGGCTACACCTTC.

The CDR3 loop reads CASSYQGDTEAFF. In DNA form, the CDR3 reads TGCGCCAGCAGCTACCAGGGGGACACTGAAGCTTTCTTT. This chain uses TRBV5-1 with TRBJ1-1; the match to TRBD1 covers 7 bases. Looked up from germline, CDR1 is SGHRS and CDR2 is YFSETQ. The CDR3 sequence is 13 residues long. J lost 3 bases, V lost 3 bases, and 2 bases had no gene match.

This clone is a singleton in its sample. This chain uses TRBV4-2 with TRBJ2-3, with 13 bases that match TRBD2. CDR1 LGHNA and CDR2 YNFKEQ come from the germline V gene. After removal of 1 base from V and 3 bases from J, the junction contained 1 base not matched to a gene. The CDR3 sequence is 16 residues long. The CDR3 DNA reads as TGTGCCAGCAGCCAAGCACTAGCGGGGGGGACAGATACGCAGTATTTT. Its protein product is CASSQALAGGTDTQYF.

The chain uses TRBV7-8 and TRBJ2-1, with 9 bases identical to TRBD2. The V segment lost 7 bases and the J segment 3 bases; nucleotides outside the gene matches: 10. CDR1 is SGHVS, CDR2 FQNEAQ, per germline. The CDR3 has 16 amino acids. Here the CDR3 DNA reads TGTGCCAGCAAGGAACGGCGGGGGGGCCTCTACAATGAGCAGTTCTTC. Translation gives CASKERRGGLYNEQFF.

The CDR3 protein is CASSLAGGKLFF. CDR3 nucleotides: TGTGCCAGCAGCTTAGCAGGGGGCAAGCTGTTTTTT. This rearrangement joins TRBV7-8 to TRBJ2-2; TRBD1 matches at 7 bases. V shed 0 bases and J 12 bases; nucleotides not matched to a gene: 1. Germline CDR1 and CDR2: SGHVS and FQNEAQ. CDR3 length: 12 amino acids.

V is TRBV28 and J is TRBJ1-5; 8 bases match TRBD1. Trimming removed 3 bases from V and 7 bases from J; junction bases left unmatched: 14. Germline V gene sequence: CDR1 MDHEN, CDR2 SYDVKM. The CDR3 is made up of 17 amino acids. The CDR3 loop is CASSLLHSGGWNQPQHF. The CDR3, as DNA: TGTGCCAGCAGTTTGCTCCACTCAGGGGGCTGGAACCAGCCCCAGCATTTT.

The chain carries TRBV28 and TRBJ2-7; D remains unclear. V was shortened by 5 bases and J by 0 bases, with 17 bases between the two germline ends. The CDR3 covers 16 residues. Germline V gene lookup returns CDR1 MDHEN and CDR2 SYDVKM. CDR3 protein: CASSLMFGRPSYEQYF. CDR3 DNA sequence: TGTGCCAGCAGTCTCATGTTTGGCCGCCCCTCCTACGAGCAGTACTTC.

The chain is built from TRBV28 and TRBJ1-5, with 10 bases matching TRBD1. The ends lost 5 bases at V and 0 bases at J; junction bases unmatched: 10. This CDR3 region has 18 residues. The V gene's germline CDR1 is MDHEN and CDR2 SYDVKM. The CDR3: CASSLPYGTGDSNQPQHF. CDR3 nucleotides: TGTGCCAGCAGTCTCCCTTATGGGACAGGGGATAGCAATCAGCCCCAGCATTTT. The whole variable domain, filled in from reference TRBV28 and TRBJ1-5, reads DVKVTQSSRYLVKRTGEKVFLECVQDMDHENMFWYRQDPGLGLRLIYFSYDVKMKEKGDIPEGYSVSREKKERFSLILESASTNQTSMYLCASSLPYGTGDSNQPQHFGDGTRLSIL.

This clone was observed a single time. The chain recombines TRBV19 with TRBJ2-4; 7 bases match TRBD1. J gave up 11 bases and V 5 bases, and 15 bases lay outside the gene matches. Per the germline V gene, CDR1 is LNHDA and CDR2 is SQIVND (reference sequence). CDR3 size: 15 residues. CDR3 loop: CASSPTLGQSPVQYF. The CDR3 region has the DNA TGTGCCAGTAGTCCCACCCTGGGACAGTCTCCAGTTCAGTACTTC.

As regards this clone: Relative to the germline gene, one junction end is altered; a read error may explain this. V is TRBV29-1 and J is TRBJ1-1, with 8 bases fitting TRBD1. CDR3 size: 8 residues. Per the germline V gene, CDR1 is SQVTM and CDR2 is ANQGSEA. The CDR3, as DNA: TGCAGCTCCGAGGACAGGGATTTT. Protein product: CSSEDRDF.

The chain combines TRBV11-3 with TRBJ2-2; 9 bases match TRBD1. J was trimmed by 7 bases and V by 5 bases; bases with no gene match: 11. Germline V gives CDR1 SGHNT, CDR2 YENEEA. This CDR3 has 16 residues. This CDR3 reads CASSSHTGTGIGELFF. The DNA for the CDR3 is TGTGCCAGCAGCAGCCATACCGGGACAGGGATCGGGGAGCTGTTTTTT.

This clone was picked up one time. J is TRBJ2-3 and V is TRBV30; perhaps TRBD1 as D (5 bases). From germline, CDR1 is GTSNPN and CDR2 SVGIG (reference sequence). The V end lost 1 base, the J end lost 7 bases, and 9 bases lay between the germline ends. The CDR3 is 12 residues long. The DNA for the CDR3 is TGTGCCTGGAGTGAGTACAGGTATACGCAGTATTTT. Translated: CAWSEYRYTQYF.

This chain uses TRBV6-1 with TRBJ1-2, with D uncertain. V shed 2 bases and J shed 4 bases, with 17 bases lying between them. The CDR3 is 16 amino acids. CDR1 is MNHNS and CDR2 is SASEGT in the germline V gene. In DNA form, the CDR3 reads TGTGCCAGCAGTGAATCAATAGGGAGCTCCAGCTATGGCTACACCTTC. Encoded protein: CASSESIGSSSYGYTF.

V is TRBV9 and J is TRBJ1-2; unclear D gene. Trimming cost V 0 bases and J 3 bases, with 12 bases left between them. CDR1 is SGDLS, CDR2 YYNGEE, per germline. This CDR3 region has 15 residues. The CDR3 loop is CASSVDDKEDYGYTF. CDR3 DNA: TGTGCCAGCAGCGTAGACGACAAGGAGGACTATGGCTACACCTTC.

The chain joins TRBV5-1 to TRBJ2-7, with D unclear. Germline CDR1 and CDR2: SGHRS and YFSETQ. The CDR3 consists of 13 residues. Trimming stripped 0 bases from V and 4 bases from J, with 8 bases between. The CDR3 region is CASSLDSGYEQYF. The CDR3 nucleotides are TGCGCCAGCAGCTTGGATTCGGGTTACGAGCAGTACTTC.

V and J are TRBV11-2 and TRBJ1-1; the D gene is possibly TRBD1 (5 bases). The CDR3 is 13 amino acids. Germline V gene data show CDR1 as SGHAT and CDR2 as FQNNGV. V lost 2 bases and J lost 4, with 8 bases in between. CDR3 in DNA: TGTGCCAGCAGCTTATGGCAGGGCACTGAAGCTTTCTTT. This codes for CASSLWQGTEAFF. Complete variable domain (other parts from reference TRBV11-2 and TRBJ1-1): EAGVAQSPRYKIIEKRQSVAFWCNPISGHATLYWYQQILGQGPKLLIQFQNNGVVDDSQLPKDRFSAERLKGVDSTLKIQPAKLEDSAVYLCASSLWQGTEAFFGQGTRLTVV.

V usage is TRBV28 and J usage is TRBJ2-2; no clear D. There are 12 residues in the CDR3. The germline gives CDR1 MDHEN, CDR2 SYDVKM. V was cut by 3 bases and J by 8 bases, with 7 bases left in between. The DNA for the CDR3 is TGTGCCAGCAGTTTTATCGGGGGGGAGCTGTTTTTT. This sequence encodes CASSFIGGELFF.

This chain joins TRBV7-3 and TRBJ2-3; 7 bases fit TRBD1. CDR3 length equals 14 residues. Germline CDR1 and CDR2: SGHTA and FQGTGA. V was pared by 5 bases and J by 1 base, with 3 bases of the junction left unmatched. The CDR3 coding sequence is TGTGCCAGCAGCCCAGGACAGGGCACAGATACGCAGTATTTT. Translating it yields CASSPGQGTDTQYF.

The CDR3 reads CASSIYRYQPQHF. The CDR3, as DNA: TGTGCCAGTAGTATTTACAGATATCAGCCCCAGCATTTT. The V gene is TRBV19, the J gene TRBJ1-5; D unclear. V lost 3 bases to trimming and J lost 5 bases, with 8 bases between them. The CDR3 sequence is 13 residues long. Germline loops: CDR1 LNHDA, CDR2 SQIVND (reference sequence).

The rearrangement joins TRBV9 to TRBJ1-4; 9 bases align to TRBD1. There are 20 residues in the CDR3. Looked up from germline, CDR1 is SGDLS and CDR2 is YYNGEE. The junction had 17 bases not matched to a gene; V was cut back by 2 bases and J by 3 bases. CDR3: CASSVSRDRGIGNANEKLFF. Here the CDR3 DNA reads TGTGCCAGCAGCGTGAGCCGCGACAGGGGGATTGGCAACGCTAATGAAAAACTGTTTTTT.

This clone was counted a single time. The rearrangement links TRBV11-2 to TRBJ2-5, with 8 bases identical to TRBD1. Germline V CDR1 and CDR2: SGHAT, FQNNGV. The V segment lost 3 bases and the J segment 4 bases; nucleotides outside the gene matches: 13. The CDR3 extends over 17 amino acids. CDR3 sequence (DNA): TGTGCCAGCAGCTTGCGAGGCAGGGGGCGCCCCGGAGAGACCCAGTACTTC. The encoded protein is CASSLRGRGRPGETQYF.